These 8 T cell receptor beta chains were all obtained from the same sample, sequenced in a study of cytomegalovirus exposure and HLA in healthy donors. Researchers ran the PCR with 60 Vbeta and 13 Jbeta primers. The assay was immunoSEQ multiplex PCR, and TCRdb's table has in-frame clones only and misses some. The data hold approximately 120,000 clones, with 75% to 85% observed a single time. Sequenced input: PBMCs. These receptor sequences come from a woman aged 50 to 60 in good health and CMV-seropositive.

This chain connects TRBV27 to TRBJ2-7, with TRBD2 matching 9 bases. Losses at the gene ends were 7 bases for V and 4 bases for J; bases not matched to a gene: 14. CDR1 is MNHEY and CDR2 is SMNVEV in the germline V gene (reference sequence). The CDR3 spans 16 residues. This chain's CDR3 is CASTIRGGGRPYEQYF. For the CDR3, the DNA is TGTGCCAGCACTATCCGCGGGGGGGGGCGTCCGTACGAGCAGTACTTC.

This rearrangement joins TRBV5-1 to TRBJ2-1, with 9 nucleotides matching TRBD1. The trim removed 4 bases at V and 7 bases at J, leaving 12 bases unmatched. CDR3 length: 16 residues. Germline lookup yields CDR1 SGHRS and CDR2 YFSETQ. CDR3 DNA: TGCGCCAGCAGCAGTAATCCGGGACAGGGTAGTAATGAGCAGTTCTTC. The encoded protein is CASSSNPGQGSNEQFF.

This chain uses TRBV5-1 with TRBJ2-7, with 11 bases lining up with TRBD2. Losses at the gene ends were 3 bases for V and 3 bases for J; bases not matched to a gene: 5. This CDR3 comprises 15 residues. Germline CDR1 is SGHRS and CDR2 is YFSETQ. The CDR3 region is CASSSSLAGGYEQYF. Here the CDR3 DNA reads TGCGCCAGCAGCTCCTCCCTAGCGGGAGGCTACGAGCAGTACTTC.

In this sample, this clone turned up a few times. CDR3 coding DNA: TGTGCCAGCAGTGGACTAGGGGCGGGGGAGACCCAGTACTTC. Protein sequence: CASSGLGAGETQYF. V and J are TRBV6-5 and TRBJ2-5; 7 bases are shared with TRBD2. This CDR3 contains 14 residues. Germline CDR1 MNHEY, CDR2 SVGAGI. V shed 5 bases and J 5 bases; nucleotides not matched to a gene: 8.

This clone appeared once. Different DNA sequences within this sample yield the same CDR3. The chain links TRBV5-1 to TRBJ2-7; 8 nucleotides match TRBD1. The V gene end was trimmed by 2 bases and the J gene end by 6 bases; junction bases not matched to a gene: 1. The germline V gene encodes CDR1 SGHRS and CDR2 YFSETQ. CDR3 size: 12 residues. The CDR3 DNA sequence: TGCGCCAGCAGCTTAGACAGGGGCGAGCAGTACTTC. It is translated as CASSLDRGEQYF.

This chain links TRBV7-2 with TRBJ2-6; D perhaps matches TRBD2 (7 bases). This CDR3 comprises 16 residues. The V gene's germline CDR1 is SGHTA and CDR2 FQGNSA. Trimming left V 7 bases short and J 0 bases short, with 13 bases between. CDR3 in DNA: TGTGCCAGCACCCGAAGGGGGGGCTCTGGGGCCAACGTCCTGACTTTC. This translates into CASTRRGGSGANVLTF.

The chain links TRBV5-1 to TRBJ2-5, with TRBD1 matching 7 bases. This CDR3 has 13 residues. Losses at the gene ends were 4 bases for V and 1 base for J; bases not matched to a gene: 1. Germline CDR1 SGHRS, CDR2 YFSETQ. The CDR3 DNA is TGCGCCAGCAGCGGGACAGCCCAAGAGACCCAGTACTTC. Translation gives CASSGTAQETQYF. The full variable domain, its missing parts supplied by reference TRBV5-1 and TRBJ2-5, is KAGVTQTPRYLIKTRGQQVTLSCSPISGHRSVSWYQQTPGQGLQFLFEYFSETQRNKGNFPGRFSGRQFSNSRSEMNVSTLELGDSALYLCASSGTAQETQYFGPGTRLLVL.

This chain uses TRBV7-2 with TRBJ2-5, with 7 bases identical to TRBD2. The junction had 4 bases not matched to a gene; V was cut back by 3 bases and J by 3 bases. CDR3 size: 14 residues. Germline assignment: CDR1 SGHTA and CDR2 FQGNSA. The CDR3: CASSLSGLEETQYF. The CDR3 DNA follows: TGTGCCAGCAGCTTGAGTGGACTAGAAGAGACCCAGTACTTC.